This is a list of T cell receptor beta chains from one sample in a study of Graves' ophthalmopathy and Graves' hyperthyroidism. TCRdb itself ran the multiplex PCR reads through MiXCR, one entry per CDR3 protein. The data show about 620,000 distinct CDR3 sequences, 22% seen once. What was sequenced was peripheral blood. Receptors originate from a woman between 18 and 29 years old with stable Graves' hyperthyroidism. Some clones in this sample may be carry-over from other donors' samples. Both conserved end residues are part of each CDR3. Fields, in order: V gene, J gene, clone size, D gene, CDR3 DNA, CDR3 protein. A D gene is named only where the DNA matches it firmly. Not every row has a clone size; where given, it reads once, few, many or a size class.

>TRBV9|TRBJ2-7|many|.
TGTGCCAGCAGCGTAGATTGGGGTCGCGGCGAGCAGTACTTC
CASSVDWGRGEQYF
>TRBV2|TRBJ2-7|.|.
TGTGCCAGCACTATGGGGCCCACCTACGAGCAGTACTTC
CASTMGPTYEQYF
>TRBV11-2|TRBJ2-5|.|TRBD2
TGTGCCAGCAGCTTACAGCTAGCGGGGAGGCGAGAGACCCAGTACTTC
CASSLQLAGRRETQYF
>TRBV10-3|TRBJ1-2|many|TRBD1
TGTGCCATCACCCATACGGGACAGGGAAACTATGGCTACACCTTC
CAITHTGQGNYGYTF
>TRBV6-1|TRBJ2-4|many|TRBD2
TGTGCCAGCAGAAGAAAGCGGGAGGGACCCAAAAACATTCAGTACTTC
CASRRKREGPKNIQYF
>TRBV4-1|TRBJ1-5|.|TRBD1
TGCGCCAGCAGCCCCGTCCCGACAGGGAGTGTCAATCAGCCCCAGCATTTT
CASSPVPTGSVNQPQHF
>TRBV13|TRBJ2-7|once|TRBD2
TGTGCCAGCAGCGTGCGGGGGGAGAAGTACTTC
CASSVRGEKYF
>TRBV12-3/TRBV12-4|TRBJ2-7|.|TRBD1
TGTGCCAGCAGTTTCGGGGACAGGCAGTACTTC
CASSFGDRQYF
>TRBV19|TRBJ1-2|.|TRBD1
TGTGCCAGTAAACCGGGACAGGGCCTTAATCTATATGGCTACACCTTC
CASKPGQGLNLYGYTF
>TRBV2|TRBJ1-1|.|.
TGTGCCAGCAGTGATGTCGTCGCTTTCTTT
CASSDVVAFF
>TRBV9|TRBJ2-2|many|TRBD2
TGTGCCAGCAGCGAGACAGCGGGAGGCCCAACCGGGGAGCTGTTTTTT
CASSETAGGPTGELFF
>TRBV7-9|TRBJ1-5|many|.
TGTGCCAGCAGCTTCGATAGGGAGCCCCAGCATTTT
CASSFDREPQHF
>TRBV6-1|TRBJ2-5|.|.
TGTGCCAGCAGTGAACTACTTACAGAGGAGACCCAGTACTTC
CASSELLTEETQYF
>TRBV6-1|TRBJ2-7|many|.
TGTGCCAGCAGTGGACAGGACTTCTCCTACGAGCAGTACTTC
CASSGQDFSYEQYF
>TRBV6-1|TRBJ1-5|.|.
TGTGCCAGCAGGAGTACCCTTAGGCAGTGGAATCAGCCCCAGCATTTT
CASRSTLRQWNQPQHF
>TRBV6-5|TRBJ2-3|few|TRBD2
TGTGCCAGCAGTTACAGGCGGGGGAGCACAGATACGCAGTATTTT
CASSYRRGSTDTQYF
>TRBV6-5|TRBJ2-7|.|.
TGTGCCAGCAGTTACGGGGTAGCCCGGGAAGAGTACTTC
CASSYGVAREEYF
>TRBV29-1|TRBJ1-2|many|.
TGCAGCGTTGAGAGGGGTTTCTATGGCTACACCTTC
CSVERGFYGYTF
>TRBV6-5|TRBJ1-1|many|.
TGTGCCAGCAGCAAACCAGACATGAACACTGAAGCTTTCTTT
CASSKPDMNTEAFF
>TRBV20-1|TRBJ2-7|many|TRBD2
TGCAGTGCAGCTGCTAGCGGGAGGGCCGAGTACGAGCAGTACTTC
CSAAASGRAEYEQYF
>TRBV6-5|TRBJ2-2|.|.
TGTGCCAGCAGTTACGGGGGAAGTGGCACCGGGGAGCTGTGTTTT
CASSYGGSGTGELCF
>TRBV20-1|TRBJ1-1|.|TRBD1
TGCAGTGCTCGGAGGGGGCAAACTGAAGCTTTCTTT
CSARRGQTEAFF
>TRBV9|TRBJ1-1|once|.
TGTGCCAGCAGCGTAGTACAAGGGGACACTGAAGCTTTCTTT
CASSVVQGDTEAFF
>TRBV6-5|TRBJ1-2|many|.
TGTGCCAGCAGTTATCGGTTCGGAGGGAACTATGGCTACACCTTC
CASSYRFGGNYGYTF